This T cell receptor (beta chain) was found in a study of cytomegalovirus exposure and HLA in healthy donors. Whole-study results and caveats: It emerged from a later analysis that several of the most significant clusters appeared to be linked to common viral pathogens. Clonal expansion was found to be greater in HLA-associated TCR beta chains than in equally common others in a later analysis. Because they were indistinguishable, some V segments, including TRBV6-2 and TRBV6-3, were excluded. Cytomegalovirus-associated TCR beta chains were listed, numbering approximately 150.

In the PCR, 60 Vbeta and 13 Jbeta primers were used. Assay: immunoSEQ multiplex PCR; the TCRdb copy retains only in-frame clones and omits some. Counted here are about 180,000 clones, around 80% occurring once; the ten biggest clones make up about 2.5%. Of note for this clone: Its specificity is unknown.

Germline assignment: CDR1 SQVTM and CDR2 ANQGSEA. The CDR3 contains 16 residues. With V trimmed by 7 bases and J by 7 bases, 18 bases remained unmatched. The source material was PBMCs. The rearrangement joins TRBV29-1 to TRBJ2-3; TRBD2 aligns across 9 bases. This TCR was recovered from a woman in her 30s in good health and CMV-seropositive. The CDR3 reads CSAESPLAGLINTQYF. The CDR3, as DNA: TGCAGCGCTGAGTCCCCTCTAGCGGGGTTGATTAATACGCAGTATTTT.